Shown below are 22 T cell receptor beta chains from a single sample sequenced in a study of T cells after yellow fever vaccination. TCRdb reprocessed the 5' RACE reads via MiXCR and lists one record per CDR3 protein. The table shows 300,000 to 400,000 distinct CDR3 sequences, with approximately 12% occurring only once. Sequenced here: CD4+ T cells sorted from PBMCs, sampled 15 days after the yellow fever booster vaccination. These receptors were obtained from a man between 18 and 29 years old who received the YFV17D yellow fever vaccine.

The rearrangement joins TRBV4-3 to TRBJ2-7; the match to TRBD1 covers 11 bases. CDR1 LGHNA and CDR2 YSLEER come from the germline V gene. V gave up 4 bases and J gave up 5 bases; unmatched junction bases: 4. This CDR3 is 14 amino acids long. CDR3 loop: CASSLMGQGDEQYF. The DNA of the CDR3 is TGCGCCAGCAGCCTCATGGGACAGGGGGACGAGCAGTACTTC.

This sequence joins TRBV6-1 and TRBJ1-2; D is possibly TRBD1 (6 bases). The CDR3 runs to 15 residues. V was clipped by 0 bases and J by 2 bases, with 10 bases between them. Germline assignment: CDR1 MNHNS and CDR2 SASEGT. In DNA form, the CDR3 reads TGTGCCAGCAGTGAAGCTCCAGGGGCGAACTATGGCTACACCTTC. Translating it yields CASSEAPGANYGYTF.

This chain uses TRBV2 with TRBJ1-6; D not resolved. V lost 6 bases and J lost 13, with 13 bases in between. The CDR3 totals 12 residues. Germline V lookup: CDR1 SNHLY, CDR2 FYNNEI. The CDR3 sequence: CASSPGRAPLHF. CDR3 coding DNA: TGTGCCAGCAGCCCGGGCCGAGCGCCCCTCCACTTT.

The J gene is TRBJ2-1, the V gene TRBV2; no firm D call. Germline CDR1 reads SNHLY; CDR2 reads FYNNEI. This CDR3 region has 12 residues. Trimming took 3 bases from V and 12 from J, leaving 12 bases between them. Written as DNA, the CDR3 is TGTGCCAGCAGTGATCAGCGAGGTGGGCAGTTCTTC. As protein: CASSDQRGGQFF.

This clonotype has just a few counts. The genes are TRBV12-3 or TRBV12-4 and TRBJ2-1; 15 nucleotides line up with TRBD2. The CDR3 has 18 residues. Trimming cost V 6 bases and J 1 base; bases outside gene matches: 7. CDR3: CASSRTSGGVRSYNEQFF. CDR3 sequence (DNA): TGTGCCAGCAGCCGGACTAGCGGGGGGGTGAGGTCCTACAATGAGCAGTTCTTC.

The chain links TRBV29-1 to TRBJ2-6; no clear D gene. The CDR3 loop spans 14 amino acids. Per the germline V gene, CDR1 is SQVTM and CDR2 is ANQGSEA. V gave up 1 base and J gave up 1 base, with 5 bases separating them. CDR3 DNA sequence: TGCAGCGTTGAAGGGTCATCTGGGGCCAACGTCCTGACTTTC. It encodes CSVEGSSGANVLTF.

The chain couples TRBV7-9 to TRBJ1-1, with D possibly being TRBD1 (5 bases). The CDR3 sequence is 13 residues long. Looked up from germline, CDR1 is SEHNR and CDR2 is FQNEAQ (reference sequence). V dropped 7 bases and J dropped 6 bases, with 15 bases sitting between them. In nucleotides, the CDR3 is TGTGCCAGCATCACTTTGCGGGGGGCTGAAGCTTTCTTT. It yields the protein CASITLRGAEAFF.

This clonotype occurred many times. The chain uses TRBV6-1 and TRBJ2-3; no clear D gene. Germline V gene lookup returns CDR1 MNHNS and CDR2 SASEGT. The CDR3 contains 15 residues. The V end lost 6 bases, the J end lost 8 bases, and 21 bases lay between the germline ends. CDR3: CASSATNVPPGTQYF. The DNA of the CDR3 is TGTGCCAGCAGCGCAACTAATGTACCCCCAGGTACGCAGTATTTT.

J is TRBJ1-3 and V is TRBV5-1; weak D call: TRBD1 (6 bases). Looked up from germline, CDR1 is SGHRS and CDR2 is YFSETQ. Trimming pared 2 bases from V and 1 base from J, leaving 16 bases between. The CDR3 loop spans 17 amino acids. CDR3 protein: CASSLKGSTGSGNTIYF. The CDR3 DNA sequence: TGCGCCAGCAGCTTAAAGGGGTCCACAGGGTCTGGAAACACCATATATTTT.

This clonotype was seen more than once but under ten times. The rearrangement links TRBV7-2 to TRBJ1-1, with D maybe TRBD1 (6 bases). CDR3 length: 14 amino acids. Germline CDR1 SGHTA, CDR2 FQGNSA. Trimming pared 5 bases from V and 7 bases from J, leaving 17 bases between. In nucleotides, the CDR3 is TGTGCCAGCAGCGCGCAACAGGGACGGGGTGAAGCTTTCTTT. This gives the protein CASSAQQGRGEAFF.

This chain links TRBV5-4 with TRBJ2-1; D is perhaps TRBD1 (6 bases). CDR1 SGHNT and CDR2 YYREEE come from the germline V gene (reference sequence). The V end lost 6 bases, the J end lost 2 bases, and 12 bases lay between the germline ends. The CDR3 runs 14 residues. The CDR3, as DNA: TGTGCCAGCACCGTAACAGGGACCTACAATGAGCAGTTCTTC. Translation gives CASTVTGTYNEQFF.

In this sample, this clonotype turned up a few times. The V call is TRBV7-2, the J call TRBJ1-6; 7 bases line up with TRBD1. V lost 3 bases, J lost 7 bases, and 6 bases stayed unmatched. Germline CDR1 SGHTA, CDR2 FQGNSA. The CDR3 contains 15 residues. CDR3 residues: CASSLIRDSNSPLHF. DNA for the CDR3: TGTGCCAGCAGCTTGATCCGGGACAGCAATTCACCCCTCCACTTT.

The chain is built from TRBV7-2 and TRBJ1-1; unclear D gene. Germline lookup yields CDR1 SGHTA and CDR2 FQGNSA. V lost 2 bases to trimming and J lost 11 bases, with 15 bases between them. The CDR3 has 13 residues. The DNA for the CDR3 is TGTGCCAGCAGCTTAAGTTTAGCGAGGGTCGCTTTCTTT. Translating it yields CASSLSLARVAFF.

This clonotype was picked up many times. The chain combines TRBV24-1 with TRBJ2-5; a possible D gene is TRBD2 (6 bases). Germline V gives CDR1 KGHDR, CDR2 SFDVKD. The CDR3 is made up of 14 amino acids. Trimming took off 3 bases at V and 5 bases at J, with 12 bases between the two ends. This CDR3 is CATSDPTSLETQYF. The CDR3 nucleotides read TGTGCCACCAGTGATCCCACTAGCTTGGAGACCCAGTACTTC.

The chain is built from TRBV5-4 and TRBJ2-1, with TRBD1 as a possible D gene (6 bases). This CDR3 contains 14 residues. Germline V CDR1 and CDR2: SGHNT, YYREEE (reference sequence). Trimming removed 4 bases from V and 2 bases from J, with 10 bases in between. CDR3 in amino acids: CASSVQGTYNEQFF. CDR3 coding DNA: TGTGCCAGCAGCGTACAGGGAACCTACAATGAGCAGTTCTTC.

In this sample, this clonotype turned up a few times. The chain couples TRBV19 to TRBJ2-1; D is possibly TRBD2 (6 bases). Germline V CDR1 and CDR2: LNHDA, SQIVND (reference sequence). CDR3 length: 15 residues. V lost 3 bases and J lost 2, with 11 bases in between. The CDR3 protein is CASSMVAGPYNEQFF. Here the CDR3 DNA reads TGTGCCAGTAGTATGGTCGCGGGGCCCTACAATGAGCAGTTCTTC.

This clonotype appeared many times. This CDR3 is CASSGTSGSYEQYF. CDR3 DNA sequence: TGTGCCAGCTCTGGGACTAGCGGCTCCTACGAGCAGTACTTC. J is TRBJ2-7 and V is TRBV18; 11 nucleotides line up with TRBD2. The CDR3 loop spans 14 amino acids. V shed 6 bases, J shed 0 bases, and the junction held 1 base outside the gene matches. From germline, CDR1 is KGHSH and CDR2 LQKENI. Using reference TRBV18 and TRBJ2-7 for the parts outside the CDR3, the full variable domain is NAGVMQNPRHLVRRRGQEARLRCSPMKGHSHVYWYRQLPEEGLKFMVYLQKENIIDESGMPKERFSAEFPKEGPSILRIQQVVRGDSAAYFCASSGTSGSYEQYFGPGTRLTVT.

The table lists this clonotype with a few counts. The gene calls are TRBV20-1 and TRBJ2-1; D is possibly TRBD1 (6 bases). Trimming cost V 3 bases and J 4 bases, with 19 bases left between them. Germline V CDR1 and CDR2: DFQATT, SNEGSKA (reference sequence). This CDR3 comprises 16 residues. The CDR3 loop reads CSASLNGGVLYNEQFF. The CDR3 DNA sequence: TGCAGTGCTAGCCTGAATGGGGGCGTACTATACAATGAGCAGTTCTTC.

The rearrangement links TRBV2 to TRBJ1-2; D not resolved. Looked up from germline, CDR1 is SNHLY and CDR2 is FYNNEI. The CDR3 length is 14 residues. The ends were cut back, 4 bases at V and 4 bases at J, with 13 bases in the middle. CDR3: CASSATVSSYGYTF. The CDR3 nucleotides are TGTGCCAGCAGTGCTACAGTGAGTAGCTATGGCTACACCTTC.

This clonotype was counted between two and nine times. The chain is built from TRBV7-2 and TRBJ2-1, with a possible D match to TRBD1 (5 bases). The length of the CDR3 is 15 residues. V was shortened by 2 bases and J by 2 bases, with 10 bases between the two germline ends. The germline V gene has CDR1 SGHTA and CDR2 FQGNSA. The CDR3, as DNA: TGTGCCAGCAGCTTATCAGGGAATACCTACAATGAGCAGTTCTTC. Encoded protein: CASSLSGNTYNEQFF.

This clonotype was recorded many times. The chain is built from TRBV7-2 and TRBJ2-2; D is perhaps TRBD1 or TRBD2 (5 bases each). Trimming left V 1 base short and J 4 bases short, with 10 bases between. CDR3 length: 15 amino acids. The germline CDR1 and CDR2 sequences are SGHTA and FQGNSA. The CDR3 DNA follows: TGTGCCAGCAGCTTAGGAGGTGGGACCACCGGGGAGCTGTTTTTT. Residues: CASSLGGGTTGELFF.

The V gene is TRBV20-1, the J gene TRBJ2-5; 10 bases are shared with TRBD2. Unmatched junction bases numbered 7, after V lost 7 bases and J lost 2 bases. Per the germline V gene, CDR1 is DFQATT and CDR2 is SNEGSKA (reference sequence). CDR3 size: 14 residues. CDR3 amino acids: CSVILAGRQETQYF. The CDR3 DNA sequence: TGCAGTGTCATACTAGCGGGGCGGCAAGAGACCCAGTACTTC.